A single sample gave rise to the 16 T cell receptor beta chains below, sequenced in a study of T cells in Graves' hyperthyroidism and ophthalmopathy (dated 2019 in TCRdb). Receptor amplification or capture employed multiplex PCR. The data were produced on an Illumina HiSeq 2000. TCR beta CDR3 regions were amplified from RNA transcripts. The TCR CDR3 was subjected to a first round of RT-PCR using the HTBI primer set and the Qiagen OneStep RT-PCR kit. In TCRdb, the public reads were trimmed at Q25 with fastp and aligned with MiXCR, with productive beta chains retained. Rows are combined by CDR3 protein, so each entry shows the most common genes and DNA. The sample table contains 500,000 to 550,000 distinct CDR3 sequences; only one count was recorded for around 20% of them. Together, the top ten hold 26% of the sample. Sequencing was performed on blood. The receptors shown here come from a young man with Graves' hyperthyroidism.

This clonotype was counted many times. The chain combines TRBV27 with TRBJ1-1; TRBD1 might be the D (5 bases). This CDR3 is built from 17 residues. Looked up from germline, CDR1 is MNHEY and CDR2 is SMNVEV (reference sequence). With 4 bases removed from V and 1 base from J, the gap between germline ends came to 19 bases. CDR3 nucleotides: TGTGCCAGCAGTTCGACCCTCACCAGGGAGACGAACACTGAAGCTTTCTTT. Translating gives CASSSTLTRETNTEAFF.

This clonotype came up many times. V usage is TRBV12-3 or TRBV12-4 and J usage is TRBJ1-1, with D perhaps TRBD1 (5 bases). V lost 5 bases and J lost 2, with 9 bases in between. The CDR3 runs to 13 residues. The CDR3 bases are TGTGCCAGCAGTCCGGGACCTAACACTGAAGCTTTCTTT. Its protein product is CASSPGPNTEAFF.

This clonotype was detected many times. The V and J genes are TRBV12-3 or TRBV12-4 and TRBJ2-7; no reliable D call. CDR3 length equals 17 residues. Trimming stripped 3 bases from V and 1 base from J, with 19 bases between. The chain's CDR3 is CASSFIVGQENSYEQYF. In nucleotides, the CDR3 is TGTGCCAGCAGTTTTATTGTAGGGCAGGAGAATTCCTACGAGCAGTACTTC.

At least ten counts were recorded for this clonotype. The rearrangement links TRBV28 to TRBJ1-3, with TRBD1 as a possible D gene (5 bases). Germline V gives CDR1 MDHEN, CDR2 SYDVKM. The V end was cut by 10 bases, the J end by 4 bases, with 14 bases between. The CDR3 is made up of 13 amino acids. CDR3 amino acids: CATFGTVGNTIYF. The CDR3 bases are TGTGCCACCTTCGGGACGGTCGGAAACACCATATATTTT.

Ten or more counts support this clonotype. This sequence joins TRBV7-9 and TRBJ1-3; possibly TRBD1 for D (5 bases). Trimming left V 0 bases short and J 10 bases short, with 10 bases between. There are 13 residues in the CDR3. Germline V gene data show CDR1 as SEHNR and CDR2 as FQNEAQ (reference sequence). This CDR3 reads CASSLAPRQTIYF. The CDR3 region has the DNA TGTGCCAGCAGCTTAGCGCCGCGACAGACCATATATTTT.

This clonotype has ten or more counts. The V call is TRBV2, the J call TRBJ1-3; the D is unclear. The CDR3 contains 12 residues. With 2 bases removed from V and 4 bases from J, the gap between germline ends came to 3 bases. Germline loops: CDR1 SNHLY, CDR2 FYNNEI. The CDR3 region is CASSENGNTIYF. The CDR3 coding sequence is TGTGCCAGCAGTGAAAACGGAAACACCATATATTTT.

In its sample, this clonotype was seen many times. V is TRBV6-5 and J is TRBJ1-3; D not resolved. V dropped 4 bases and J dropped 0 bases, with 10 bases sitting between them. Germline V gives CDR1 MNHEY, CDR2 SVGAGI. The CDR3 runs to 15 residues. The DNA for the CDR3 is TGTGCCAGCAGTTCCACGGCAGGCTCTGGAAACACCATATATTTT. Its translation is CASSSTAGSGNTIYF.

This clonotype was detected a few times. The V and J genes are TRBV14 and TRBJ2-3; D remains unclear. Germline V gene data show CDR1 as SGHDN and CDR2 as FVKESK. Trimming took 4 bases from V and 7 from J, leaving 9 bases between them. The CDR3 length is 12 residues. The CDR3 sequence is CASSLGRYTQYF. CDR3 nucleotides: TGTGCCAGCAGCCTAGGTAGATATACGCAGTATTTT.

The CDR3 sequence: CASSRDTIGGRGNQPQHF. DNA for the CDR3: TGTGCCAGCAGTCGGGACACCATTGGTGGGCGGGGCAATCAGCCCCAGCATTTT. The rearrangement joins TRBV2 to TRBJ1-5; tentatively, D is TRBD1 (6 bases). CDR1 SNHLY and CDR2 FYNNEI come from the germline V gene. V was cut by 5 bases and J by 2 bases, with 22 bases left in between. This CDR3 contains 18 residues.

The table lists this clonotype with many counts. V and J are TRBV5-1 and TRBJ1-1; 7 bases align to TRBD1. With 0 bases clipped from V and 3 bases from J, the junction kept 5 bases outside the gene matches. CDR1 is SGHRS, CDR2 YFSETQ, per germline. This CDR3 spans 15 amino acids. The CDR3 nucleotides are TGCGCCAGCAGCTTGGGGTCAGGGGGTGACACTGAAGCTTTCTTT. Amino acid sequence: CASSLGSGGDTEAFF.

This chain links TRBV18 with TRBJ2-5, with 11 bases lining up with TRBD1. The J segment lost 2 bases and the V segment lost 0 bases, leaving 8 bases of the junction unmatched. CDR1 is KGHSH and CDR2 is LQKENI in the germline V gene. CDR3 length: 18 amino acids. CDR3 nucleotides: TGTGCCAGCTCACCACCGCAAGGACAGGGGGCCAGGCAAGAGACCCAGTACTTC. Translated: CASSPPQGQGARQETQYF.

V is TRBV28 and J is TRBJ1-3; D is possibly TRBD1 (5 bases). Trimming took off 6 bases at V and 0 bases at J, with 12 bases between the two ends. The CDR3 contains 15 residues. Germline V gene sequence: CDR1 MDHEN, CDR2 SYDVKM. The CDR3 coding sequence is TGTGCCAGCAGCTACGACAGACCCTCTGGAAACACCATATATTTT. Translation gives CASSYDRPSGNTIYF.

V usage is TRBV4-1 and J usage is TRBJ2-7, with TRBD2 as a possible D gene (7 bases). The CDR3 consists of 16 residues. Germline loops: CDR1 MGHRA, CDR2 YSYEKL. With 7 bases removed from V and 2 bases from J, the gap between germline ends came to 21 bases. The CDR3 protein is CASTHHGGRGPYEQYF. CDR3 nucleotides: TGCGCCAGCACCCACCACGGGGGGCGGGGGCCCTACGAGCAGTACTTC.

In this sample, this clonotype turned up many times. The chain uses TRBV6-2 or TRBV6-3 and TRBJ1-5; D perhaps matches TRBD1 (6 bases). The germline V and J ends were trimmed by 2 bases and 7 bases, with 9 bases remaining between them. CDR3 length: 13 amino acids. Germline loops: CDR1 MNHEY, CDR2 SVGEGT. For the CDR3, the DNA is TGTGCCAGCAGTTACAGGGGGGTGCAGCCCCAGCATTTT. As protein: CASSYRGVQPQHF.

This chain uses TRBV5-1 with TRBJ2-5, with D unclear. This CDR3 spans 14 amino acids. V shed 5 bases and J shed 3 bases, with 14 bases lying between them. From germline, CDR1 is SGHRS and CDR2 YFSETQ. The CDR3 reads CASRDSGSKETQYF. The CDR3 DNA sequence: TGCGCCAGCAGAGACTCCGGGTCAAAAGAGACCCAGTACTTC.

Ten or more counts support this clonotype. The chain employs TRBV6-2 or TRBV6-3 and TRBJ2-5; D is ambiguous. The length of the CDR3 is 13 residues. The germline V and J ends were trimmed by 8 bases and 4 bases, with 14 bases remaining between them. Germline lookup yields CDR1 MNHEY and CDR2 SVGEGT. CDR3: CASLDGRGETQYF. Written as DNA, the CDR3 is TGTGCCAGCTTAGATGGGCGCGGAGAGACCCAGTACTTC.